This T cell receptor (beta chain) was profiled in a study of Tregs in tolerant kidney transplant recipients. The study, taken as a whole, reports: The small number of patients limits these findings pending further validation. Biological reproducibility was not directly addressed, but technical replication error appeared minimal. Tregs expanded with activated donor B cells seemed most donor-specific.

Thawed PBMCs were FACS-sorted into unstimulated CD4+CD25+CD127- regulatory T cells, CD4+CD25- non-regulatory cells, CD4 and CD8 cells. About this clone: Its antigen is as yet unknown.

The germline V gene encodes CDR1 SGDLS and CDR2 YYNGEE. With V trimmed by 0 bases and J by 4 bases, 5 bases remained unmatched. This CDR3 contains 15 residues. Data came from immunoSEQ multiplex PCR; TCRdb stores just in-frame clones and leaves some out. This sample has about 120,000 clones, with about 91% found just once. The V gene is TRBV9, the J gene TRBJ2-5, with 8 nucleotides matching TRBD2. This TCR came from a human donor in good health. Material: CD4+ T cells from blood. For the CDR3, the DNA is TGTGCCAGCAGCGTAGACAGCGGGAGTGGAGAGACCCAGTACTTC. Protein product: CASSVDSGSGETQYF.